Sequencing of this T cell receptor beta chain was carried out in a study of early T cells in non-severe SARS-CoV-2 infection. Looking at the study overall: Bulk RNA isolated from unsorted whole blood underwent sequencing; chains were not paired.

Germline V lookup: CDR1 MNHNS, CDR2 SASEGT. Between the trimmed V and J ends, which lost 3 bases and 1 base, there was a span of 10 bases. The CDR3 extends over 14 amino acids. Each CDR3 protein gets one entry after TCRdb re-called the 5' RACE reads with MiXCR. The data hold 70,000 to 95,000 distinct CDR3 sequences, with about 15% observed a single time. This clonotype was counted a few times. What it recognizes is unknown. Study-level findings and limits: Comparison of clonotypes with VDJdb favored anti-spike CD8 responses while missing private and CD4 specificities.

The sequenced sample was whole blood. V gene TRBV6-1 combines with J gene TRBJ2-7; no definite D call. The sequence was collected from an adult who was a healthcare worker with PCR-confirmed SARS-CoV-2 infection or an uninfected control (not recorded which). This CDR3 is CASSDGYGSYEQYF. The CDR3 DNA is TGTGCCAGCAGTGACGGCTACGGTTCCTACGAGCAGTACTTC.